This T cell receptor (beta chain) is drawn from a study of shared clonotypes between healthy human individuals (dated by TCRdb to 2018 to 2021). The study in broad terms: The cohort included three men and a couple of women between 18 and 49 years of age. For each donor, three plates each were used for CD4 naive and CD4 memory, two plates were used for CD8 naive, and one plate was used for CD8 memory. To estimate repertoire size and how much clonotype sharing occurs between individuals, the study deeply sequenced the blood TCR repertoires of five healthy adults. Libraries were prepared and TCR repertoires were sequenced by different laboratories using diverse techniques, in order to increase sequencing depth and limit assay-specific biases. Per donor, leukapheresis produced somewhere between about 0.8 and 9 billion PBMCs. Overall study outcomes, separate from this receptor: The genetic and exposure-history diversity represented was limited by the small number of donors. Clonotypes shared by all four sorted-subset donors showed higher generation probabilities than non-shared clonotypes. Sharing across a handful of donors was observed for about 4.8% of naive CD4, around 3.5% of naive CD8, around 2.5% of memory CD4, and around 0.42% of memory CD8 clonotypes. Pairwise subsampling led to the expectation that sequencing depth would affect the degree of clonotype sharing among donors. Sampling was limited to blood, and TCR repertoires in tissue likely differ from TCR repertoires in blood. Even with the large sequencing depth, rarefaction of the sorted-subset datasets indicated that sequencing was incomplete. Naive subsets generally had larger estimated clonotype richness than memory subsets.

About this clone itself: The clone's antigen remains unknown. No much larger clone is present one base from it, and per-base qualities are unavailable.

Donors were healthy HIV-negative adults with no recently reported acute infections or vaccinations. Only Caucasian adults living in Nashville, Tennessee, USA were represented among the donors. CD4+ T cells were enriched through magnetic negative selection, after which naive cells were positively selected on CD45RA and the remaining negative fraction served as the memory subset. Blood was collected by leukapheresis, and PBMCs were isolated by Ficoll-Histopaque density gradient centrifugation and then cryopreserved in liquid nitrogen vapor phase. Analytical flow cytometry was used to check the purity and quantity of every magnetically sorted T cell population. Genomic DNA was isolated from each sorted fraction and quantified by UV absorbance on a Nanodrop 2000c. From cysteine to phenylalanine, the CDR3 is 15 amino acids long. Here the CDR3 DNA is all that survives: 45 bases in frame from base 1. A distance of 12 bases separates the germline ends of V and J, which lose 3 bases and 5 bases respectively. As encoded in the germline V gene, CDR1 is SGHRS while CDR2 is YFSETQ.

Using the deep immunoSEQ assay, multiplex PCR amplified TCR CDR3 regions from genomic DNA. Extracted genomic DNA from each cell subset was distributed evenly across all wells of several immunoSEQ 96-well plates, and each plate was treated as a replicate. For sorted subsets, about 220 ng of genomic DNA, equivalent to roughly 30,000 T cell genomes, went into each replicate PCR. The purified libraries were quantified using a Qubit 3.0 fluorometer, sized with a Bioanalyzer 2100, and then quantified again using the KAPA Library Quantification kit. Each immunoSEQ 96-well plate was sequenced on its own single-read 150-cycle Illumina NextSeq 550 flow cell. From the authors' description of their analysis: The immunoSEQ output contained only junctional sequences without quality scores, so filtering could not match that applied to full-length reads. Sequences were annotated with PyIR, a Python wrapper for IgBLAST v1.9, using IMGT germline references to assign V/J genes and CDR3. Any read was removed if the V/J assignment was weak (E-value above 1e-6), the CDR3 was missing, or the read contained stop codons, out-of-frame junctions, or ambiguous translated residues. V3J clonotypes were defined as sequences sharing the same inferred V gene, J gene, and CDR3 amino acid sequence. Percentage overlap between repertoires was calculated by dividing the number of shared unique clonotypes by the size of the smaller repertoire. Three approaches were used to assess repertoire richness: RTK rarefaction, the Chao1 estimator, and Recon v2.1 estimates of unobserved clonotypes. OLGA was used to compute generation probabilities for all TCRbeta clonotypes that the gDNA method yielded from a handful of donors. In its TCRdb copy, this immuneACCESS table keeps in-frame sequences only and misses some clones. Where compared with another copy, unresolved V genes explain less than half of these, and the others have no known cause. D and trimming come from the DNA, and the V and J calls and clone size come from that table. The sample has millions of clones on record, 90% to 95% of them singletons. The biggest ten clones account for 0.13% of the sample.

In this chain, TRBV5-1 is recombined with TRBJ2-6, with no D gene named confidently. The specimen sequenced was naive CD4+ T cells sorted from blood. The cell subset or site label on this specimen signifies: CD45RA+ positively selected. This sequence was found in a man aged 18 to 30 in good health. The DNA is TGCGCCAGCAGCTCAACCCTCAACAGGGCCAACGTCCTGACTTTC. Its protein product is CASSSTLNRANVLTF.